This T cell receptor beta chain came from a study of shared clonotypes between healthy human individuals. The ends were cut back, 3 bases at V and 6 bases at J, with 12 bases in the middle. Germline loops: CDR1 SGDLS, CDR2 YYNGEE. The CDR3 loop spans 13 amino acids. Across several immunoSEQ plates, the genomic DNA of each subset was split evenly. The assay was immunoSEQ multiplex PCR, and TCRdb's table has in-frame clones only and misses some. The sample shows about 1,800,000 clones, over 85% of them seen only once. CD45RO-negative, CCR7-selected cells formed the naive CD8 fraction, which excluded terminally differentiated effector memory CD45RA+ cells.

The TCR originated in a man between 18 and 29 years old in good health. Sequencing used naive CD8+ T cells sorted from blood. The V and J genes are TRBV9 and TRBJ1-1, with a weak D call TRBD1 (6 bases). The CDR3 nucleotides read TGTGCCAGCAGCGCTACAGGGACCGCTGAAGCTTTCTTT. Protein: CASSATGTAEAFF. Using reference TRBV9 and TRBJ1-1 for the parts outside the CDR3, the full variable domain is DSGVTQTPKHLITATGQRVTLRCSPRSGDLSVYWYQQSLDQGLQFLIQYYNGEERAKGNILERFSAQQFPDLHSELNLSSLELGDSALYFCASSATGTAEAFFGQGTRLTVV.